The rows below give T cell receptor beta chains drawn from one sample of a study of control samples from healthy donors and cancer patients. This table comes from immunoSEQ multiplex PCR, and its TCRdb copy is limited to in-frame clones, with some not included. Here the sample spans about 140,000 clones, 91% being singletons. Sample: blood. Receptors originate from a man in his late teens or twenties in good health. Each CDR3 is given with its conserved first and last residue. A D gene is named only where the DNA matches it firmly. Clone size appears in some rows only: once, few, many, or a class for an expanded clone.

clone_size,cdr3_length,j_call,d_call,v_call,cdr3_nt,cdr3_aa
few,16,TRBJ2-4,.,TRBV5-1,TGCGCCAGCACTCCCGGGGTCTCAGGGGCCAAAAACATTCAGTACTTC,CASTPGVSGAKNIQYF
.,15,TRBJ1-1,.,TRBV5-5,TGTGCCAGCAGCTTGGTGGGGGACCTGAACACTGAAGCTTTCTTT,CASSLVGDLNTEAFF
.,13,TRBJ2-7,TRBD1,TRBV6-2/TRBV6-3,TGTGCCAGCAGTTGGGACAGGGGGTACGAGCAGTACTTC,CASSWDRGYEQYF
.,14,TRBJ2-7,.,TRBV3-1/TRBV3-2,TGTGCCAGCAGCCAAGGACAGCAACCCTACGAGCAGTACTTC,CASSQGQQPYEQYF
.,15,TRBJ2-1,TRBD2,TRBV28,TGTGCCAGCAGTTTAAGACTAGCGGGGAACAATGAGCAGTTCTTC,CASSLRLAGNNEQFF
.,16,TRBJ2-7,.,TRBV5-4,TGTGCCAGCAGCAGCTCAGCAGGTCTGTCTATCTACGAGCAGTACTTC,CASSSSAGLSIYEQYF
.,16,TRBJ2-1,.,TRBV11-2,TGTGCCAGCAGCTTACCGCGACAGGCGAAAGACAATGAGCAGTTCTTC,CASSLPRQAKDNEQFF
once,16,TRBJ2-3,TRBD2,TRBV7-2,TGTGCCAGCAGCTTAGGACTAGCGGGGGGAGCAGATACGCAGTATTTT,CASSLGLAGGADTQYF
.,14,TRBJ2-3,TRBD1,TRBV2,TGTGCCAGCAACCCGGACAGGGTCACAGATACGCAGTATTTT,CASNPDRVTDTQYF
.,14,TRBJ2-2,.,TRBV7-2,TGTGCCAGCAGCCAACGCGAGCGCACCGGGGAGCTGTTTTTT,CASSQRERTGELFF
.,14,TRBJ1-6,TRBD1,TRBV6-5,TGTGCCAGCCACCCGGGCAGGGGGGGTTCACCCCTCCACTTT,CASHPGRGGSPLHF
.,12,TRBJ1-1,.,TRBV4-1,TGCGCCAGCAGCCACCAGTCTAGTGAAGCTTTCTTT,CASSHQSSEAFF
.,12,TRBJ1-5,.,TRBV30,TGTGCCTGGGGAAAGGGGTATCAGCCCCAGCATTTT,CAWGKGYQPQHF
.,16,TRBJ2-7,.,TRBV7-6,TGTGCCAGCAGCTTAGCCCAAGGGGGGTCGTCGGACGAGCAGTACTTC,CASSLAQGGSSDEQYF